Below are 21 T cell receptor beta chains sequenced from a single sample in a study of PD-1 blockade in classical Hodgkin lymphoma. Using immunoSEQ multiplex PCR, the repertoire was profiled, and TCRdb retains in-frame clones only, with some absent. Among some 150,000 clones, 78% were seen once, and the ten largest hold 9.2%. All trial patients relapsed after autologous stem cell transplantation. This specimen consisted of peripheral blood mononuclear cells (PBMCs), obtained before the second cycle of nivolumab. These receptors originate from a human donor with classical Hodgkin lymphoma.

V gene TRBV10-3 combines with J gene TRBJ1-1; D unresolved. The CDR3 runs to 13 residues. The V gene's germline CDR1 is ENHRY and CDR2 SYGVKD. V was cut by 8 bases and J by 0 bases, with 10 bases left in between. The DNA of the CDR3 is TGTGCCATCGCTATCATGGTGAACACTGAAGCTTTCTTT. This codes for CAIAIMVNTEAFF.

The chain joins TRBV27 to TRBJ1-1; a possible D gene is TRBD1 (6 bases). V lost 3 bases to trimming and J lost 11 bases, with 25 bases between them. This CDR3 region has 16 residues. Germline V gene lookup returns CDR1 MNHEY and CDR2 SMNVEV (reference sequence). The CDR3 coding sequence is TGTGCCAGCAGTTTGGGAAACAGGGTCCCCGGCCTAGGGGCTTTCTTT. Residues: CASSLGNRVPGLGAFF.

CDR3 coding DNA: TGCGCCAGCAGCTTCGAGAGCACAGATACGCAGTATTTT. Amino acids: CASSFESTDTQYF. The J gene is TRBJ2-3, the V gene TRBV5-1, with unresolved D. Trimming cost V 2 bases and J 0 bases, with 4 bases left between them. Germline V lookup: CDR1 SGHRS, CDR2 YFSETQ. CDR3 length equals 13 residues.

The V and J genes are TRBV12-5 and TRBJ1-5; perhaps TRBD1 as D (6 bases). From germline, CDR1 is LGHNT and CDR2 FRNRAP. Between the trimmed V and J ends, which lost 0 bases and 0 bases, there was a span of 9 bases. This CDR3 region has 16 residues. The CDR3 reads CASGLVQGYSNQPQHF. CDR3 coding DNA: TGTGCTAGTGGTTTGGTTCAGGGGTATAGCAATCAGCCCCAGCATTTT.

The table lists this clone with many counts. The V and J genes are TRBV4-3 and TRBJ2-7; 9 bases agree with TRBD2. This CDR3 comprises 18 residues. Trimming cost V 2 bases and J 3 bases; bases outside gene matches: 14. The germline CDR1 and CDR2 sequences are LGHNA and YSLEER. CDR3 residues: CASSQSPNLAGVGYEQYF. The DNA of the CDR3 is TGCGCCAGCAGCCAATCACCCAATTTAGCGGGAGTGGGCTACGAGCAGTACTTC.

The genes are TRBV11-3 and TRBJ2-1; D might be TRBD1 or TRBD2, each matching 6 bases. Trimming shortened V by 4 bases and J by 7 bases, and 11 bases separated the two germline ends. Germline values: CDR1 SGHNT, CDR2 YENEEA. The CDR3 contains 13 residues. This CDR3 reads CASSSGAGNEQFF. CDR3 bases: TGTGCCAGCAGCTCAGGGGCGGGAAATGAGCAGTTCTTC. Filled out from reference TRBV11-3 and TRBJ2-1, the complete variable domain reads EAGVVQSPRYKIIEKKQPVAFWCNPISGHNTLYWYLQNLGQGPELLIRYENEEAVDDSQLPKDRFSAERLKGVDSTLKIQPAELGDSAVYLCASSSGAGNEQFFGPGTRLTVL.

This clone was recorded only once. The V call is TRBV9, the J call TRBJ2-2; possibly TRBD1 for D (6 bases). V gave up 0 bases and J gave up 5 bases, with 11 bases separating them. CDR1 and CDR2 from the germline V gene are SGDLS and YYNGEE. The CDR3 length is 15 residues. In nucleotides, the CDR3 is TGTGCCAGCAGCGTAGCACAGGGAAGGACCGGGGAGCTGTTTTTT. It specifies CASSVAQGRTGELFF.

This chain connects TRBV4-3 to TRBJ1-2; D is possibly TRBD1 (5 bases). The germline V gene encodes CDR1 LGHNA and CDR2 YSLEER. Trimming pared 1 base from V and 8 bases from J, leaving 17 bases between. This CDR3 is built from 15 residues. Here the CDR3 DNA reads TGCGCCAGCAGCCAAGCTGGGGACGGAGTGGGAGGCTACACCTTC. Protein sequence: CASSQAGDGVGGYTF.

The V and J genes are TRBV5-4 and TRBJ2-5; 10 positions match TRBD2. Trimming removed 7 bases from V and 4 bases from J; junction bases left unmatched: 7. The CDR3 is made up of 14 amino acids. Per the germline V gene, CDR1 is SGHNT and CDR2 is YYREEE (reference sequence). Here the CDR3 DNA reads TGTGCCAGCTCAGGGGCTAGCGGGAGAGAGACCCAGTACTTC. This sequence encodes CASSGASGRETQYF.

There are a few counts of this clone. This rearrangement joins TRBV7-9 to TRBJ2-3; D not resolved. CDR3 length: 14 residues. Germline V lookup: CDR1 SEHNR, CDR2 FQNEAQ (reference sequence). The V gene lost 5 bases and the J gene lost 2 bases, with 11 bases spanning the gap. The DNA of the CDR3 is TGTGCCAGCAGCCCCCCGGGCCTCACAGATACGCAGTATTTT. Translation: CASSPPGLTDTQYF.

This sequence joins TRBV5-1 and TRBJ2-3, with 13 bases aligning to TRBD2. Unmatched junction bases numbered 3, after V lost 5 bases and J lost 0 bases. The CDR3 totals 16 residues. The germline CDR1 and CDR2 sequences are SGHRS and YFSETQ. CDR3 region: CASRGTSGTSTDTQYF. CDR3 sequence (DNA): TGCGCCAGCAGAGGGACTAGCGGGACTAGCACAGATACGCAGTATTTT. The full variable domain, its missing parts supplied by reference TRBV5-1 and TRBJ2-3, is KAGVTQTPRYLIKTRGQQVTLSCSPISGHRSVSWYQQTPGQGLQFLFEYFSETQRNKGNFPGRFSGRQFSNSRSEMNVSTLELGDSALYLCASRGTSGTSTDTQYFGPGTRLTVL.

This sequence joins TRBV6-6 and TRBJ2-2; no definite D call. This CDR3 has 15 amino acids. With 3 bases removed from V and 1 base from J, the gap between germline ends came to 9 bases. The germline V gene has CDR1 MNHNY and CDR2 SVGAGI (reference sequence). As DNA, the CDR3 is TGTGCCAGCAGTTATGGTCTCCGGAACACCGGGGAGCTGTTTTTT. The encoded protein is CASSYGLRNTGELFF.

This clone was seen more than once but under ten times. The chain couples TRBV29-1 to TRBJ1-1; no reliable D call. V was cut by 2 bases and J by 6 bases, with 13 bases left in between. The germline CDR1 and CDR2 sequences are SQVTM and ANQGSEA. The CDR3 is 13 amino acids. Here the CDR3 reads CSVERQPRAEAFF. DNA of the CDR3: TGCAGCGTTGAAAGGCAGCCCCGGGCTGAAGCTTTCTTT.

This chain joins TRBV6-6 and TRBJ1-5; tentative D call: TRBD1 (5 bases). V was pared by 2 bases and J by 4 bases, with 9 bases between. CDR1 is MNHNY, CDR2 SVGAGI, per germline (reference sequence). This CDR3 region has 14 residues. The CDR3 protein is CASSYGHRNQPQHF. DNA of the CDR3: TGTGCCAGCAGTTACGGGCACAGGAATCAGCCCCAGCATTTT.

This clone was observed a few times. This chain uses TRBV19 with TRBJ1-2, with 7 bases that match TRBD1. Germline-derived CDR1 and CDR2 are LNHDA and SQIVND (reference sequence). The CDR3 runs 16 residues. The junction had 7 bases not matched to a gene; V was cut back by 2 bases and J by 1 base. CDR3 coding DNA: TGTGCCAGTAGTATACAGAGTGGGACAGTTAACTATGGCTACACCTTC. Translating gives CASSIQSGTVNYGYTF.

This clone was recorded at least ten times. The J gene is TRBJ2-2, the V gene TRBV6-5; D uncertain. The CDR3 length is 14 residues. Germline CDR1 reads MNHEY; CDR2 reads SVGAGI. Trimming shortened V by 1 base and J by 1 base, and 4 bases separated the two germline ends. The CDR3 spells CASSYFRNTGELFF. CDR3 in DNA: TGTGCCAGCAGTTACTTCAGGAACACCGGGGAGCTGTTTTTT.

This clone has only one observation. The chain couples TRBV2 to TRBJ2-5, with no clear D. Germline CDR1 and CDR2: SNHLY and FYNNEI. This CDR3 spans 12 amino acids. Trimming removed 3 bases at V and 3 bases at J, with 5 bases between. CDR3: CASSEVEETQYF. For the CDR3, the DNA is TGTGCCAGCAGTGAGGTTGAAGAGACCCAGTACTTC.

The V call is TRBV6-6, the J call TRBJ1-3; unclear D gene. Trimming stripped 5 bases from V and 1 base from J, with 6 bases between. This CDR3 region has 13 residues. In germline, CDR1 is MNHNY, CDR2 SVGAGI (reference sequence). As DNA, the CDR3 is TGTGCCAGCAGTCGGGCTTCTGGAAACACCATATATTTT. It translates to CASSRASGNTIYF.

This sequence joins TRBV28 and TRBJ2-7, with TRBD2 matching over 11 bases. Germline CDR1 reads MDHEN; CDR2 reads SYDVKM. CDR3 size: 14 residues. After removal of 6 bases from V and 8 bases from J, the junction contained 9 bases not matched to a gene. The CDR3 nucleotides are TGTGCCAGCAGGGGGACTAGCGGTGTTTGGAAGCAGTACTTC. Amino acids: CASRGTSGVWKQYF. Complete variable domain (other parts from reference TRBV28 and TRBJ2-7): DVKVTQSSRYLVKRTGEKVFLECVQDMDHENMFWYRQDPGLGLRLIYFSYDVKMKEKGDIPEGYSVSREKKERFSLILESASTNQTSMYLCASRGTSGVWKQYFGPGTRLTVT.

For the CDR3, the DNA is TGTGCCAGCAGTGATACAGATACGCAGTATTTT. It is translated as CASSDTDTQYF. J is TRBJ2-3 and V is TRBV2; D uncertain. The germline gives CDR1 SNHLY, CDR2 FYNNEI. CDR3 size: 11 residues. Trimming took 3 bases from V and 3 from J, leaving 1 base between them.

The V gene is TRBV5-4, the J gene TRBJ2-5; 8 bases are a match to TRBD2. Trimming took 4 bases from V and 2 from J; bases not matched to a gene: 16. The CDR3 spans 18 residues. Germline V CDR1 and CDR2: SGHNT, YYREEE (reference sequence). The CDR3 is CASSPQGVVAGTQETQYF. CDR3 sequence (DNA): TGTGCCAGCAGCCCCCAGGGAGTGGTAGCGGGGACTCAAGAGACCCAGTACTTC. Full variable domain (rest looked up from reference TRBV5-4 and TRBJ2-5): ETGVTQSPTHLIKTRGQQVTLRCSSQSGHNTVSWYQQALGQGPQFIFQYYREEENGRGNFPPRFSGLQFPNYSSELNVNALELDDSALYLCASSPQGVVAGTQETQYFGPGTRLLVL.